This entry describes one T cell receptor beta chain. This sample was taken from a study of blood T cell repertoires in COVID-19. The CDR3 loop spans 11 amino acids. Deletions cut 6 bases from V and 5 bases from J, with 7 bases between. Germline V gene data show CDR1 as SGHTA and CDR2 as FQGNSA. The assay was immunoSEQ multiplex PCR, and TCRdb's table has in-frame clones only and misses some. The sample lists 200,000 to 300,000 clones, approximately 91% seen once, with 2.6% in the top ten. This clonotype was obtained from a person aged 18 to 30 with COVID-19, enrolled during active disease. This chain links TRBV7-2 with TRBJ2-5; D perhaps matches TRBD2 (5 bases). The specimen was peripheral blood. DNA of the CDR3: TGTGCCAGCAGGGGAGAGGAGACCCAGTACTTC. This encodes CASRGEETQYF.